Presented here are 21 T cell receptor beta chains from one specimen sequenced in a study of vaccination and CD4 T cells after COVID-19. The Oncomine TCR Beta short-read assay generated sequence data from the DNA of cultured CD4+ T cells. TCRdb passed the PCR reads through MiXCR, listing each CDR3 protein once. The sample contains about 9,700 distinct CDR3 sequences, roughly 76% of which appear only once. Noted treatment: approximately 9-day PBMC culture with coronavirus spike peptide pools or control peptides (ViraFEST assay). No antigen has been assigned to these receptors. Sample: CD4+ T cells from blood, cultured in vitro. The receptors originated from a human donor who had recovered from COVID-19.

The chain uses TRBV10-3 and TRBJ2-5; perhaps TRBD2 as D (5 bases). CDR3 size: 14 residues. Germline lookup yields CDR1 ENHRY and CDR2 SYGVKD. Trimming removed 7 bases at V and 3 bases at J, with 15 bases between. In DNA form, the CDR3 reads TGTGCCATCAAATCCCAGGAGAGGGAAGAGACCCAGTACTTC. Protein product: CAIKSQEREETQYF.

V gene TRBV19 combines with J gene TRBJ1-2; D might be TRBD1 (6 bases). Germline V lookup: CDR1 LNHDA, CDR2 SQIVND (reference sequence). V was cut by 4 bases and J by 4 bases, with 16 bases left in between. The length of the CDR3 is 15 residues. For the CDR3, the DNA is TGTGCCAGTAGTACAGACAGGCTGGGGGTCTATGGCTACACCTTC. It is translated as CASSTDRLGVYGYTF.

The gene calls are TRBV20-1 and TRBJ2-2; 9 bases are shared with TRBD1. The CDR3 sequence is 16 residues long. Germline loops: CDR1 DFQATT, CDR2 SNEGSKA (reference sequence). The J segment lost 3 bases and the V segment lost 6 bases, leaving 11 bases of the junction unmatched. The CDR3 sequence: CSAPLQTGGYTGELFF. The CDR3 DNA follows: TGCAGTGCCCCATTACAGACAGGGGGGTACACCGGGGAGCTGTTTTTT.

The rearrangement joins TRBV7-2 to TRBJ1-1; D uncertain. Germline CDR1 is SGHTA and CDR2 is FQGNSA. The CDR3 totals 15 residues. V lost 2 bases and J lost 0, with 10 bases in between. The DNA for the CDR3 is TGTGCCAGCAGCTTAACTAGGTCGATGAACACTGAAGCTTTCTTT. Protein: CASSLTRSMNTEAFF.

CDR3 region: CASSRLAGGVTGELFF. The CDR3 bases are TGTGCCAGCAGCAGACTAGCGGGGGGGGTCACCGGGGAGCTGTTTTTT. The chain joins TRBV7-2 to TRBJ2-2; 14 nucleotides agree with TRBD2. V dropped 5 bases and J dropped 4; count of bases not matched to a gene: 3. Germline CDR1 SGHTA, CDR2 FQGNSA. The CDR3 is made up of 16 amino acids.

The V gene is TRBV30, the J gene TRBJ1-3; TRBD1 agrees at 7 bases. The CDR3 totals 13 residues. The germline gives CDR1 GTSNPN, CDR2 SVGIG (reference sequence). Unmatched junction bases numbered 8, after V lost 5 bases and J lost 7 bases. The CDR3 DNA reads TGTGCCTGGCACCGCAGGGGGGGCAACACCATATATTTT. This encodes CAWHRRGGNTIYF.

The CDR3 loop is CSASKAGTANEQFF. For the CDR3, the DNA is TGCAGTGCTAGTAAGGCAGGGACCGCGAATGAGCAGTTCTTC. The rearrangement joins TRBV20-1 to TRBJ2-1, with D perhaps assigned TRBD1 or TRBD2 (5 bases each). There are 14 residues in the CDR3. Germline values: CDR1 DFQATT, CDR2 SNEGSKA (reference sequence). V lost 3 bases, J lost 7 bases, and 16 bases lay in between.

The rearrangement uses TRBV15 and TRBJ2-7; D call uncertain. This CDR3 comprises 11 residues. Germline values: CDR1 LNHNV, CDR2 YYDKDF (reference sequence). V was clipped by 4 bases and J by 7 bases, with 8 bases between them. The CDR3 sequence is CATSTREEQYF. For the CDR3, the DNA is TGTGCCACCAGCACGAGAGAAGAGCAGTACTTC.

CDR3 amino acids: CASSAGPTTGELFF. CDR3 nucleotides: TGTGCCAGCAGCGCGGGACCGACCACCGGGGAGCTGTTTTTT. The chain is built from TRBV7-2 and TRBJ2-2, with TRBD2 as a possible D gene (6 bases). V lost 5 bases and J 4 bases, leaving 11 bases between the germline ends. The CDR3 covers 14 residues. The germline gives CDR1 SGHTA, CDR2 FQGNSA.

This clonotype was found a few times. The chain recombines TRBV6-1 with TRBJ1-2; maybe TRBD1 (6 bases). Trimming removed 6 bases from V and 0 bases from J, with 14 bases in between. Germline values: CDR1 MNHNS, CDR2 SASEGT. The length of the CDR3 is 15 residues. The CDR3 sequence is CASRLGQMANYGYTF. DNA for the CDR3: TGTGCCAGCAGGCTTGGACAGATGGCTAACTATGGCTACACCTTC.

This sequence joins TRBV7-6 and TRBJ2-3; D gene ambiguous. The germline CDR1 and CDR2 sequences are SGHVS and FNYEAQ. The germline V and J ends were trimmed by 5 bases and 2 bases, with 14 bases remaining between them. The CDR3 has 15 amino acids. The CDR3 loop reads CASSLNPIFTDTQYF. CDR3 nucleotide sequence: TGTGCCAGCAGCCTAAACCCGATTTTCACAGATACGCAGTATTTT.

The chain recombines TRBV27 with TRBJ1-1; a weak D match, TRBD1 (5 bases). Trimming left V 5 bases short and J 5 bases short, with 21 bases between. Germline V CDR1 and CDR2: MNHEY, SMNVEV (reference sequence). This CDR3 comprises 16 residues. CDR3 in amino acids: CASSRGVLGGGTEAFF. The CDR3 DNA reads as TGTGCCAGCAGTCGCGGGGTGCTGGGCGGGGGGACTGAAGCTTTCTTT.

The chain employs TRBV7-6 and TRBJ2-1; D is undetermined. Germline values: CDR1 SGHVS, CDR2 FNYEAQ. The CDR3 loop spans 13 amino acids. Trimming left V 4 bases short and J 4 bases short, with 8 bases between. CDR3 DNA: TGTGCCAGCAGCTCGGACGCATACAATGAGCAGTTCTTC. This encodes CASSSDAYNEQFF.

In this sample, this clonotype turned up a few times. CDR3 in amino acids: CATSDSDRASGANVLTF. CDR3 bases: TGTGCCACCAGTGACTCCGACAGGGCCTCTGGGGCCAACGTCCTGACTTTC. This chain connects TRBV24-1 to TRBJ2-6; 7 nucleotides line up with TRBD1. The CDR3 length is 17 residues. Per germline, CDR1 KGHDR and CDR2 SFDVKD. V shed 4 bases, J shed 0 bases, and the junction held 5 bases outside the gene matches.

This clonotype was recorded only once. The chain couples TRBV5-1 to TRBJ1-2; 12 bases map to TRBD1. The CDR3 has 15 residues. The junction had 7 bases not matched to a gene; V was cut back by 2 bases and J by 8 bases. Germline assignment: CDR1 SGHRS and CDR2 YFSETQ. Here the CDR3 reads CASSFPGTGGRGYTF. The CDR3 bases are TGCGCCAGCAGCTTCCCCGGGACAGGGGGCCGGGGCTACACCTTC.

This chain links TRBV15 with TRBJ1-3; 10 nucleotides agree with TRBD1. The CDR3 spans 17 residues. Unmatched junction bases numbered 6, after V lost 1 base and J lost 3 bases. Germline V gives CDR1 LNHNV, CDR2 YYDKDF (reference sequence). CDR3 in DNA: TGTGCCACCAGCAGAGGAGTGACAGGGGGCGGTGGAAACACCATATATTTT. As protein: CATSRGVTGGGGNTIYF.

The chain employs TRBV6-1 and TRBJ1-5; 11 bases align to TRBD1. The junction had 10 bases not matched to a gene; V was cut back by 6 bases and J by 6 bases. Germline loops: CDR1 MNHNS, CDR2 SASEGT. The CDR3 spans 16 residues. The DNA for the CDR3 is TGTGCCAGCAGAGCTAGGACAGGGGGCGCGATTCAGCCCCAGCATTTT. This sequence encodes CASRARTGGAIQPQHF.

V usage is TRBV6-1 and J usage is TRBJ1-2; 10 nucleotides agree with TRBD1. The CDR3 has 14 amino acids. Germline assignment: CDR1 MNHNS and CDR2 SASEGT. Trimming took 5 bases from V and 2 from J; bases not matched to a gene: 2. The CDR3 spells CASSTGQGNYGYTF. CDR3 nucleotides: TGTGCCAGCAGTACGGGACAGGGGAACTATGGCTACACCTTC.

The V gene is TRBV7-2, the J gene TRBJ1-2; D uncertain. Germline V gene data show CDR1 as SGHTA and CDR2 as FQGNSA. The CDR3 consists of 15 residues. Between the trimmed V and J ends, which lost 5 bases and 3 bases, there was a span of 16 bases. The CDR3 is CASSLRGWGDYGYTF. In DNA, the CDR3 is TGTGCCAGCAGCCTCCGTGGGTGGGGTGACTATGGCTACACCTTC. Together with reference TRBV7-2 and TRBJ1-2, the CDR3 gives the full variable domain: GAGVSQSPSNKVTEKGKDVELRCDPISGHTALYWYRQSLGQGLEFLIYFQGNSAPDKSGLPSDRFSAERTGGSVSTLTIQRTQQEDSAVYLCASSLRGWGDYGYTFGSGTRLTVV.

This clonotype was counted between two and nine times. The gene calls are TRBV20-1 and TRBJ2-1; tentatively, D is TRBD2 (6 bases). The V gene lost 3 bases and the J gene lost 2 bases, with 8 bases spanning the gap. CDR3 length: 13 amino acids. Germline loops: CDR1 DFQATT, CDR2 SNEGSKA (reference sequence). For the CDR3, the DNA is TGCAGTGCTAGGGGGGGAACCTACAATGAGCAGTTCTTC. Translated: CSARGGTYNEQFF.

The rearrangement uses TRBV19 and TRBJ1-5; D may be TRBD1 (6 bases). This CDR3 contains 14 residues. V shed 3 bases and J shed 7 bases, with 13 bases lying between them. The germline V gene has CDR1 LNHDA and CDR2 SQIVND (reference sequence). CDR3 loop: CASSINREGQPQHF. DNA of the CDR3: TGTGCCAGTAGTATCAACAGGGAGGGCCAGCCCCAGCATTTT.